Below, 7 T cell receptor beta chains from the same sample are listed, as sequenced in a study of control samples from healthy donors and cancer patients. Some clones are missing from TCRdb's copy, which holds only in-frame ones; the method was immunoSEQ multiplex PCR. The sample has 130,000 to 150,000 clones, roughly 90% seen once. The sequenced material came from blood. These TCRs come from a man aged 25-45 years in good health.

V gene TRBV24-1 combines with J gene TRBJ2-5, with 8 bases lining up with TRBD1. The length of the CDR3 is 14 residues. V dropped 4 bases and J dropped 5; count of bases not matched to a gene: 5. Germline V gene lookup returns CDR1 KGHDR and CDR2 SFDVKD. The CDR3 here is CATSDPTGVETQYF. The CDR3 DNA reads TGTGCCACCAGTGACCCGACAGGGGTGGAGACCCAGTACTTC.

On this clone itself: Sequence at one end of the junction differs from germline and may be a read error. The chain combines TRBV6-1 with TRBJ2-7; TRBD1 aligns across 8 bases. In germline, CDR1 is MNHNS, CDR2 SASEGT. The CDR3 extends over 14 amino acids. DNA for the CDR3: TGTGCCAGCAGGGAAGGGACAGGTACCTACGAGCAGTACTTC. Residues: CASREGTGTYEQYF.

This clone was found once. The chain employs TRBV19 and TRBJ2-2; TRBD1 matches 12 bases. From germline, CDR1 is LNHDA and CDR2 SQIVND (reference sequence). Losses at the gene ends were 4 bases for V and 5 bases for J; bases not matched to a gene: 8. This CDR3 is 17 amino acids long. The CDR3 DNA is TGTGCCAGTAGTAGGGGACAGGGGGCGCTAGGTACCGGGGAGCTGTTTTTT. Amino acid sequence: CASSRGQGALGTGELFF.

This chain joins TRBV6-1 and TRBJ1-5; the D is unclear. The CDR3 is 15 amino acids. V was shortened by 2 bases and J by 0 bases, with 8 bases between the two germline ends. Germline V CDR1 and CDR2: MNHNS, SASEGT. The CDR3 region has the DNA TGTGCCAGCAGTGAAATAGATTTTAGCAATCAGCCCCAGCATTTT. As protein: CASSEIDFSNQPQHF.

This rearrangement joins TRBV12-5 to TRBJ2-3, with TRBD2 identical over 12 bases. J lost 4 bases, V lost 6 bases, and 8 bases had no gene match. The germline V gene has CDR1 LGHNT and CDR2 FRNRAP. The CDR3 has 16 residues. The DNA for the CDR3 is TGTGCTAGTGGCCCGACTAGCGGGAGACTTGCAGATACGCAGTATTTT. It yields the protein CASGPTSGRLADTQYF.

The J gene is TRBJ1-1, the V gene TRBV9; 7 nucleotides match TRBD1. V was pared by 2 bases and J by 2 bases, with 15 bases of the junction left unmatched. Germline V gene sequence: CDR1 SGDLS, CDR2 YYNGEE. The CDR3 contains 18 residues. The CDR3 bases are TGTGCCAGCAGCGTCACCGGGACAGCCCTTTCACTCAACACTGAAGCTTTCTTT. Its protein is CASSVTGTALSLNTEAFF.

The rearrangement joins TRBV20-1 to TRBJ1-2; D unresolved. Per the germline V gene, CDR1 is DFQATT and CDR2 is SNEGSKA (reference sequence). There are 11 residues in the CDR3. Trimming removed 3 bases at V and 5 bases at J, with 7 bases between. Here the CDR3 reads CSASRGYGYTF. CDR3 nucleotides: TGCAGTGCTAGCCGAGGTTATGGCTACACCTTC.